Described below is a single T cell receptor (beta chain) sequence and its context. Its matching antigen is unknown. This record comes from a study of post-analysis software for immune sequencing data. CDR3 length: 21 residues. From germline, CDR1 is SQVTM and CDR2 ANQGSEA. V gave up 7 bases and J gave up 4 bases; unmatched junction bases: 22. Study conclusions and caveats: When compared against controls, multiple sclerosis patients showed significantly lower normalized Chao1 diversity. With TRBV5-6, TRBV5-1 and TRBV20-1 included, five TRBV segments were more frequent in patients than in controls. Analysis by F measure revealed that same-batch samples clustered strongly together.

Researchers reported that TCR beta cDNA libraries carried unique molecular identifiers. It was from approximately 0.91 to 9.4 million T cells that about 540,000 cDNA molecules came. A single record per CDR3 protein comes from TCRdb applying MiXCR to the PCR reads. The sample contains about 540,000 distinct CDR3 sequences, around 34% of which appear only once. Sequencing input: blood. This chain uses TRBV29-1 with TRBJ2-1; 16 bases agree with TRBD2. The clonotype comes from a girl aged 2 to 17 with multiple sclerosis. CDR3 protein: CSAKGMLQGTSGGATYNEQFF. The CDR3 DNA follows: TGCAGCGCCAAAGGAATGCTTCAAGGGACTAGCGGGGGGGCGACGTACAATGAGCAGTTCTTC.